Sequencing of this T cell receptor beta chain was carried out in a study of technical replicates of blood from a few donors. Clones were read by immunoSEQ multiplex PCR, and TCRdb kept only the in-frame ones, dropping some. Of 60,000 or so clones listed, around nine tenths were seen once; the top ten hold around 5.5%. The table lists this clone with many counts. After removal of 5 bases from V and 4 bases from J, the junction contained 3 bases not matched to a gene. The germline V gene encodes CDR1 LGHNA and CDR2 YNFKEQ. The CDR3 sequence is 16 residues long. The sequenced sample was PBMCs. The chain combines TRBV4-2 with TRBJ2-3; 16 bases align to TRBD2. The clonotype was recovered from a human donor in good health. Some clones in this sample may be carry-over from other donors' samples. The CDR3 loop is CASSFGTSGGADTQYF. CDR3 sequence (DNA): TGTGCCAGCAGCTTTGGGACTAGCGGGGGGGCAGATACGCAGTATTTT.